This note documents a single T cell receptor beta chain sequence. The V end was cut by 1 base, the J end by 3 bases, with 8 bases between. The CDR3 totals 13 residues. From germline, CDR1 is SGHDT and CDR2 YYEEEE. The assay was run at deep level. Here immunoSEQ multiplex PCR was the method, and the copy in TCRdb shows in-frame clones only, minus some. The data show approximately 2.5 million clones, approximately 90% seen once. The sample belongs to a study of shared clonotypes between healthy human individuals. Recent vaccinations or acute infections were absent in the healthy HIV-negative adult donors.

The source of this sequence is a man between 18 and 35 years old in good health. The sequenced sample consisted of naive CD4+ T cells sorted from blood. This sample's subset: CD45RA+ positively selected. The rearrangement joins TRBV5-6 to TRBJ2-7, with unresolved D. The CDR3 nucleotides are TGTGCCAGCAGCTTGCTACGGAACTACGAGCAGTACTTC. The encoded protein is CASSLLRNYEQYF.